Below, one TCR beta chain is given with its context. Its antigen is unidentified. CDR1 and CDR2 (germline): SGHRS, YFSETQ. The CDR3 totals 16 residues. Trimming cost V 4 bases and J 3 bases; bases outside gene matches: 9. Repertoires were generated with immunoSEQ multiplex PCR, while TCRdb's copy carries only in-frame clones and drops some. The sample has roughly 3,300 clones, under 70% seen once. This specimen comes from a study of STAT3 mutations in large granular lymphocyte leukemia. Whole-study findings and limits: In about 30% of the 18 patients, new TCR clonotypes emerged after therapy. In some patients, a small highly pathogenic clone possibly went undetected. Treatment regimens differed across patients between samplings. In T-cell large granular lymphocyte leukemia, about half of patients showed multiple immunodominant subclonotypes.

The genes are TRBV5-1 and TRBJ2-5, with 10 positions matching TRBD1. The sample comprised peripheral blood mononuclear cells. This TCR was sampled from a woman aged 40 to 50 with T-cell large granular lymphocyte leukemia. Some clones in this sample may be carry-over from other donors' samples. The CDR3 sequence is CASSPRQGAKEETQYF. The CDR3 DNA follows: TGCGCCAGCAGCCCAAGACAGGGGGCGAAGGAAGAGACCCAGTACTTC.